This TCR beta chain is drawn from a study of tumor-infiltrating lymphocytes in primary liver carcinoma. Study-level points and caveats: With p = 0.039, the top-250-clone fraction in tumors significantly exceeded that in blood. Bulk unsorted sampling precluded comparing CD4+ and CD8+ repertoires.

The researchers produced TCR beta cDNA from roughly 550 ng total RNA with a constant-region primer. Three nested multiplex PCR rounds, a slightly modified ARM-PCR, produced the libraries for TCR beta. Both of the initial two PCR rounds ran for about 11 cycles and employed TRBV1-TRBV30 forward primers alongside a C-beta reverse primer. TCRdb reprocessed the multiplex PCR reads via MiXCR and lists one record per CDR3 protein. This sample yields about 180,000 distinct CDR3 sequences, of which about 60% are seen a single time; about 72% belongs to the top ten. CDR1 is PRHDT, CDR2 FYEKMQ, per germline (reference sequence). There are 21 residues in the CDR3. Trimming pared 5 bases from V and 5 bases from J, leaving 37 bases between. With regard to this clonotype: The target antigen is unknown.

Germline DNA was also extracted, and blood RNA derived from unsorted whole blood. This chain uses TRBV13 with TRBJ2-7; TRBD2 might be the D (5 bases). Source material: peripheral blood. The clonotype comes from a man in his forties or fifties with primary liver carcinoma and hepatitis B virus infection. CDR3 sequence reads: CASSARPYPLDGKYYMDEQYF. The CDR3 coding sequence is TGTGCCAGCAGCGCTCGACCCTACCCGTTGGACGGGAAGTACTACATGGACGAGCAGTACTTC.